This T cell receptor beta chain is from a study of technical replicates of blood from several donors. Produced via immunoSEQ multiplex PCR; TCRdb's table is partial and in-frame only. This table holds 98,000 or so clones, approximately 95% found once. This TCR came from a human donor in good health. Sequenced material: T cells isolated from PBMCs.

The CDR3 sequence: CASSLWTGELANYGYTF. CDR3 DNA sequence: TGTGCCAGCAGCTTATGGACAGGGGAGTTAGCTAACTATGGCTACACCTTC. The V call is TRBV5-5, the J call TRBJ1-2; 9 nucleotides align to TRBD1. The V and J ends lost 2 bases and 0 bases, in that order; junction bases with no gene match: 8. The CDR3 has 17 residues. Per germline, CDR1 SGHKS and CDR2 YYEKEE (reference sequence).